These T cell receptor beta chains were read from a single sample in a study of T cell responses to AZD1222 COVID-19 vaccine. Clones were sequenced by immunoSEQ multiplex PCR, and TCRdb holds only the in-frame ones, with some missing. The data contain 70,000 to 100,000 clones, around nine tenths of them singletons. Material: peripheral blood, obtained 28 days after the second AZD1222 dose. The source of these receptors is an adult who received the AZD1222 COVID-19 vaccine. CDR3s include the opening cysteine and the closing phenylalanine or tryptophan. Each record gives: D gene, clone size, J gene, V gene, CDR3 DNA, CDR3 protein. A D gene is named only where the DNA matches it firmly. For some rows the clone size is stated as once, few or many, or as a class when expanded; others skip it.

D gene: NA
clone size: few
J gene: TRBJ2-7
V gene: TRBV4-2
CDR3 DNA: TGTGCCAGCAGCCAGGAAACAGGGTCCGGGCACTACGAGCAGTACTTC
CDR3 protein: CASSQETGSGHYEQYF

D gene: NA
clone size: NA
J gene: TRBJ1-2
V gene: TRBV5-1
CDR3 DNA: TGCGCCAGCAGCTCGCCGGGACACCAAAGCTATGGCTACACCTTC
CDR3 protein: CASSSPGHQSYGYTF

D gene: NA
clone size: NA
J gene: TRBJ1-4
V gene: TRBV30
CDR3 DNA: TGTGCCTGGAGTGCCGGGACACTTGGTGAAAAACTGTTTTTT
CDR3 protein: CAWSAGTLGEKLFF

D gene: TRBD2
clone size: NA
J gene: TRBJ2-3
V gene: TRBV7-2
CDR3 DNA: TGTGCCAGCAGCACCCGACTAGCGGGGGGGACGCAGTATTTT
CDR3 protein: CASSTRLAGGTQYF

D gene: TRBD1
clone size: NA
J gene: TRBJ2-1
V gene: TRBV6-5
CDR3 DNA: TGTGCCACCACCGAGCAGGGGGTCTACAATGAGCAGTTCTTC
CDR3 protein: CATTEQGVYNEQFF

D gene: NA
clone size: NA
J gene: TRBJ2-1
V gene: TRBV5-4
CDR3 DNA: TGTGCCAGCAGACGCCCGGGACTCACTTCCGGTGGTGAGCAGTTCTTC
CDR3 protein: CASRRPGLTSGGEQFF

D gene: NA
clone size: NA
J gene: TRBJ1-2
V gene: TRBV18
CDR3 DNA: TGTGCCAGCTCCCTCGACACGGACAGCCTATCCTATGGCTACACCTTC
CDR3 protein: CASSLDTDSLSYGYTF

D gene: NA
clone size: NA
J gene: TRBJ2-2
V gene: TRBV18
CDR3 DNA: TGTGCCAGCTCACCACCGGGGGGTGCCCACACCGGGGAGCTGTTTTTT
CDR3 protein: CASSPPGGAHTGELFF

D gene: NA
clone size: NA
J gene: TRBJ1-3
V gene: TRBV29-1
CDR3 DNA: TGCAGCGTTGGTCCGAGCTCTGGAAACACCATATATTTT
CDR3 protein: CSVGPSSGNTIYF

D gene: NA
clone size: NA
J gene: TRBJ1-6
V gene: TRBV18
CDR3 DNA: TGTGCCAGCTCACCACTGGGCCGGGGGCGAATAGTCGAGTCCTATAATTCACCCCTCCACTTT
CDR3 protein: CASSPLGRGRIVESYNSPLHF

D gene: NA
clone size: NA
J gene: TRBJ1-1
V gene: TRBV7-3
CDR3 DNA: TGTGCCAGCAGCTTAAGTCCAGGGGAAGCTTTCTTT
CDR3 protein: CASSLSPGEAFF

D gene: TRBD2
clone size: NA
J gene: TRBJ2-3
V gene: TRBV10-3
CDR3 DNA: TGTGCCATCAGTGAAGGATCAGCGGGGGGCCGGTCTAGCACAGATACGCAGTATTTT
CDR3 protein: CAISEGSAGGRSSTDTQYF

D gene: NA
clone size: NA
J gene: TRBJ2-7
V gene: TRBV28
CDR3 DNA: TGTGCCAGCAGTTCAGGGATCTACGAGCAGTACTTC
CDR3 protein: CASSSGIYEQYF